The 22 T cell receptor beta chains below were found in one sample sequenced in a study of cytomegalovirus exposure and HLA in healthy donors. Profiled with immunoSEQ multiplex PCR; TCRdb holds only in-frame clones, not every one. Counted here are 350,000 or so clones, 86% occurring once; the ten biggest clones make up around 0.8%. Sequencing input: PBMCs. These receptors were collected from a woman between 18 and 30 years old in good health and CMV-seronegative.

The V gene is TRBV4-2, the J gene TRBJ2-3, with D possibly being TRBD2 (5 bases). Trimming took off 4 bases at V and 5 bases at J, with 22 bases between the two ends. Germline V gene data show CDR1 as LGHNA and CDR2 as YNFKEQ. This CDR3 comprises 17 residues. The CDR3 loop reads CASSRPAEDSQGDTQYF. The CDR3 coding sequence is TGTGCCAGCAGCCGTCCTGCCGAGGACTCCCAAGGAGATACGCAGTATTTT.

The sample holds a few counts of this clone. The rearrangement joins TRBV7-2 to TRBJ1-5; no clear D. Trimming removed 2 bases from V and 0 bases from J, with 11 bases in between. The CDR3 spans 16 residues. Per the germline V gene, CDR1 is SGHTA and CDR2 is FQGNSA. As DNA, the CDR3 is TGTGCCAGCAGCTTAAGTAATACCTATAGCAATCAGCCCCAGCATTTT. Translation: CASSLSNTYSNQPQHF.

The rearrangement uses TRBV4-3 and TRBJ2-7; 9 nucleotides agree with TRBD2. Germline V gives CDR1 LGHNA, CDR2 YSLEER. After removal of 2 bases from V and 4 bases from J, the junction contained 12 bases not matched to a gene. The CDR3 is 17 residues long. CDR3 amino acids: CASSQWRAGGPGYEQYF. The CDR3 nucleotides read TGCGCCAGCAGCCAATGGCGGGCGGGAGGGCCGGGGTACGAGCAGTACTTC.

This rearrangement joins TRBV2 to TRBJ1-2; 7 bases are shared with TRBD1. V trimming: 7 bases; J trimming: 0 bases; junction bases outside the gene matches: 5. The CDR3 loop spans 14 amino acids. Germline V gene sequence: CDR1 SNHLY, CDR2 FYNNEI. DNA for the CDR3: TGTGCCAGCAAACCGGGACAGCCTAACTATGGCTACACCTTC. This sequence encodes CASKPGQPNYGYTF.

The chain has TRBV7-2 and TRBJ1-5; D is possibly TRBD1 (6 bases). The CDR3 spans 13 residues. Deletions cut 6 bases from V and 4 bases from J, with 10 bases between. Germline-derived CDR1 and CDR2 are SGHTA and FQGNSA. The CDR3 sequence is CASRRTDNQPQHF. DNA of the CDR3: TGTGCCAGCAGGAGGACAGATAATCAGCCCCAGCATTTT.

The chain is built from TRBV19 and TRBJ1-1; D perhaps matches TRBD1 (5 bases). With 6 bases removed from V and 3 bases from J, the gap between germline ends came to 11 bases. This CDR3 comprises 13 residues. Germline CDR1 is LNHDA and CDR2 is SQIVND (reference sequence). CDR3 sequence reads: CASRTDSHTEAFF. CDR3 DNA: TGTGCCAGTAGAACTGACAGCCACACTGAAGCTTTCTTT.

The chain links TRBV6-5 to TRBJ2-7; 8 bases match TRBD1. The CDR3 consists of 16 residues. V dropped 4 bases and J dropped 0; count of bases not matched to a gene: 8. Germline CDR1 and CDR2: MNHEY and SVGAGI. CDR3 DNA sequence: TGTGCCAGCAGTTTCTCAACGGGACAGGTCTCCTACGAGCAGTACTTC. Its translation is CASSFSTGQVSYEQYF.

The V and J genes are TRBV4-2 and TRBJ1-2; D gene ambiguous. V lost 0 bases and J lost 5, with 10 bases in between. CDR3 length equals 14 residues. From germline, CDR1 is LGHNA and CDR2 YNFKEQ. The CDR3 nucleotides read TGTGCCAGCAGCCAAGAAGCGGCCACATATGGCTACACCTTC. This translates into CASSQEAATYGYTF.

The chain is built from TRBV7-2 and TRBJ1-1; D possibly corresponds to TRBD1 (5 bases). This CDR3 region has 14 residues. Trimming left V 0 bases short and J 5 bases short, with 10 bases between. Germline-derived CDR1 and CDR2 are SGHTA and FQGNSA. The chain's CDR3 is CASSLASRGTEAFF. The CDR3, as DNA: TGTGCCAGCAGCTTAGCATCCCGGGGGACTGAAGCTTTCTTT.

The sample holds a few counts of this clone. The rearrangement links TRBV15 to TRBJ2-5; D may be TRBD1 (5 bases). The CDR3 sequence is 14 residues long. Germline CDR1 reads LNHNV; CDR2 reads YYDKDF (reference sequence). V gave up 4 bases and J gave up 9 bases, with 18 bases separating them. The chain's CDR3 is CATSTTHGQGAQYF. In DNA, the CDR3 is TGTGCCACCAGCACCACCCACGGACAAGGGGCCCAGTACTTC. The whole variable domain, remainder taken from reference TRBV15 and TRBJ2-5, is DAMVIQNPRYQVTQFGKPVTLSCSQTLNHNVMYWYQQKSSQAPKLLFHYYDKDFNNEADTPDNFQSRRPNTSFCFLDIRSPGLGDTAMYLCATSTTHGQGAQYFGPGTRLLVL.

The rearrangement links TRBV7-2 to TRBJ2-5, with D hard to call. Germline values: CDR1 SGHTA, CDR2 FQGNSA. This CDR3 comprises 13 residues. Trimming took off 2 bases at V and 2 bases at J, with 6 bases between the two ends. The CDR3 loop reads CASSLIEQETQYF. The CDR3 DNA is TGTGCCAGCAGCTTAATAGAACAAGAGACCCAGTACTTC.

V and J are TRBV6-5 and TRBJ2-7, with 8 bases fitting TRBD1. The CDR3 is 14 amino acids. V lost 6 bases to trimming and J lost 6 bases; unmatched junction nucleotides: 10. CDR1 MNHEY and CDR2 SVGAGI come from the germline V gene. In DNA form, the CDR3 reads TGTGCCAGCAGCCGGACAGGGACCCCAGGCGAGCAGTACTTC. Translation: CASSRTGTPGEQYF.

The chain combines TRBV28 with TRBJ2-7, with 7 nucleotides matching TRBD1. With 7 bases clipped from V and 3 bases from J, the junction kept 12 bases outside the gene matches. Germline V gene sequence: CDR1 MDHEN, CDR2 SYDVKM. The CDR3 extends over 15 amino acids. The CDR3 DNA sequence: TGTGCCAGCACCACCGTGGGGGACAGTAGCTACGAGCAGTACTTC. It codes for CASTTVGDSSYEQYF.

This clone was observed many times. Compared with germline, one end of the junction differs, possibly owing to a read error. This chain connects TRBV27 to TRBJ1-2; unclear D gene. Germline CDR1 is MNHEY and CDR2 is SMNVEV (reference sequence). The CDR3 has 13 residues. The CDR3 sequence is CASRSHQDYGYTF. The CDR3 coding sequence is TGTGCCAGCCGTTCACATCAAGACTACGGCTACACCTTC.

This chain links TRBV5-8 with TRBJ2-3, with TRBD1 identical over 9 bases. There are 16 residues in the CDR3. V lost 4 bases, J lost 4 bases, and 10 bases stayed unmatched. The germline gives CDR1 SGHTS, CDR2 YDEGEE. CDR3 bases: TGTGCCAGCAGCCCATACGGTCGGGACAGGGCAGATACGCAGTATTTT. Translated, it gives CASSPYGRDRADTQYF.

The CDR3 here is CASSSLQTAYEQYF. DNA of the CDR3: TGTGCCAGCTCGTCCCTCCAAACAGCCTACGAGCAGTACTTC. The chain carries TRBV18 and TRBJ2-7, with no clear D. The CDR3 consists of 14 residues. The germline V gene encodes CDR1 KGHSH and CDR2 LQKENI. The V gene lost 6 bases and the J gene lost 2 bases, with 14 bases spanning the gap.

The chain couples TRBV6-5 to TRBJ1-2, with 7 bases matching TRBD1. This CDR3 comprises 13 residues. After removal of 8 bases from V and 4 bases from J, the junction contained 7 bases not matched to a gene. Per germline, CDR1 MNHEY and CDR2 SVGAGI. CDR3 loop: CASSRGDFYGYTF. The CDR3 region has the DNA TGTGCCAGCTCCAGGGGGGACTTCTATGGCTACACCTTC.

The gene calls are TRBV27 and TRBJ2-1; TRBD1 agrees at 8 bases. CDR3 length: 15 amino acids. Germline V gene sequence: CDR1 MNHEY, CDR2 SMNVEV (reference sequence). The ends lost 1 base at V and 4 bases at J; junction bases unmatched: 3. The CDR3, as DNA: TGTGCCAGCAGTTTATTGGGGGACAGGTACAATGAGCAGTTCTTC. This codes for CASSLLGDRYNEQFF.

This chain links TRBV18 with TRBJ2-1, with D unresolved. V was trimmed by 2 bases and J by 6 bases, leaving 8 bases between them. Looked up from germline, CDR1 is KGHSH and CDR2 is LQKENI. CDR3 length equals 13 residues. For the CDR3, the DNA is TGTGCCAGCTCACCAGTAGCACGCAATGAGCAGTTCTTC. Amino acid sequence: CASSPVARNEQFF. The full variable domain, completed using reference TRBV18 and TRBJ2-1, is NAGVMQNPRHLVRRRGQEARLRCSPMKGHSHVYWYRQLPEEGLKFMVYLQKENIIDESGMPKERFSAEFPKEGPSILRIQQVVRGDSAAYFCASSPVARNEQFFGPGTRLTVL.

V and J are TRBV10-3 and TRBJ2-7, with 10 positions matching TRBD2. CDR1 and CDR2 from the germline V gene are ENHRY and SYGVKD. This CDR3 is 13 amino acids long. V shed 10 bases and J 4 bases; nucleotides not matched to a gene: 7. The CDR3 sequence: CASHGTSAYEQYF. The CDR3 bases are TGTGCCAGTCACGGGACTAGCGCGTACGAGCAGTACTTC.

This chain joins TRBV5-1 and TRBJ2-2; 14 bases are shared with TRBD2. Germline CDR1 SGHRS, CDR2 YFSETQ. There are 18 residues in the CDR3. The trim removed 3 bases at V and 3 bases at J, leaving 7 bases unmatched. CDR3 in amino acids: CASSSTSGRAGYTGELFF. CDR3 DNA: TGCGCCAGCAGCTCGACTAGCGGGAGGGCCGGGTACACCGGGGAGCTGTTTTTT.

The chain's CDR3 is CASSQDRGQGVTDTQYF. The CDR3 coding sequence is TGCGCCAGCAGCCAAGATCGCGGACAGGGGGTCACAGATACGCAGTATTTT. The gene calls are TRBV4-1 and TRBJ2-3; 10 bases align to TRBD1. The CDR3 spans 17 residues. Germline V CDR1 and CDR2: MGHRA, YSYEKL. Germline trimming cut 0 bases from V and 2 bases from J; bases unmatched to any gene: 5.